Below, one TCR beta chain is given with its context. CDR3 length: 15 amino acids. Trimming cost V 3 bases and J 8 bases; bases outside gene matches: 8. Per germline, CDR1 SGHRS and CDR2 YFSETQ. In the original processing: By means of reference gene primer amplification, nucleated cell counts were estimated. This table comes from immunoSEQ multiplex PCR, and its TCRdb copy is limited to in-frame clones, with some not included. V and J calls and clone size are copied from that table; D and trimming were computed from the DNA. In the table there are hundreds of thousands of clones, over 75% of which are singletons. Patients of the Seattle cohort, enrolled during active infection, were followed longitudinally. This record comes from a study of blood T cell repertoires in COVID-19. Background on the study: Sites in the United States, Italy and Spain provided acute and convalescent COVID-19 samples. T cells, B-cell-depleted T cells, or PBMCs supplied cDNA or gDNA.

The receptor's source is a woman aged 60-75 years with COVID-19, enrolled during active disease. Specimen: peripheral blood. This sequence joins TRBV5-1 and TRBJ1-2; 12 bases line up with TRBD1. This chain's CDR3 is CASSSGTGGVGGYTF. The CDR3 bases are TGCGCCAGCAGCTCCGGGACAGGGGGCGTGGGAGGCTACACCTTC.